The 31 T cell receptor beta chains given below trace back to one sample, sequenced in a study of T cells expressing NK-cell markers. TCRdb re-called the 5' RACE reads; every CDR3 protein appears as one record, without DNA. The table lists around 280,000 distinct CDR3 sequences. Sequencing was carried out using blood T cells: a sorted CD56 or NKG2C T cell subset, CD4+ or CD8+ T cells, or bulk PBMC T cells (not recorded which). These receptors came from a man aged 18 to 30 in good health.

V and J are TRBV11-2 and TRBJ2-3; TCRdb names TRBD1, which stays unverified in the absence of DNA. CDR1 is SGHAT and CDR2 is FQNNGV in the germline V gene. This CDR3 comprises 15 residues. CDR3 residues: CASSLKPRETDTQYF. Filled out from reference TRBV11-2 and TRBJ2-3, the complete variable domain reads EAGVAQSPRYKIIEKRQSVAFWCNPISGHATLYWYQQILGQGPKLLIQFQNNGVVDDSQLPKDRFSAERLKGVDSTLKIQPAKLEDSAVYLCASSLKPRETDTQYFGPGTRLTVL.

The J gene is TRBJ2-5, the V gene TRBV12-5; the TCRdb D gene call, TRBD1, has no DNA to confirm it. Germline-derived CDR1 and CDR2 are LGHNT and FRNRAP. This CDR3 spans 16 amino acids. The CDR3 here is CASGRPHPGPQETQYF.

The genes are TRBV6-4 and TRBJ1-1. The CDR3 consists of 12 residues. CDR1 and CDR2 (germline): MRHNA, SNTAGT. This CDR3 reads CAITLMNTEAFF.

The chain combines TRBV30 with TRBJ2-3; the D call of TRBD2 rests on TCRdb alone, since no DNA is present to check it. Germline V gene data show CDR1 as GTSNPN and CDR2 as SVGIG (reference sequence). This CDR3 comprises 15 residues. CDR3 loop: CAWTLAADISNTQYF. The variable domain in full, completed from reference TRBV30 and TRBJ2-3, reads SQTIHQWPATLVQPVGSPLSLECTVEGTSNPNLYWYRQAAGRGLQLLFYSVGIGQISSEVPQNLSASRPQDRQFILSSKKLLLSDSGFYLCAWTLAADISNTQYFGPGTRLTVL.

Here the CDR3 reads CSVEGSFTGIQYF. J is TRBJ2-4 and V is TRBV29-1. The V gene's germline CDR1 is SQVTM and CDR2 ANQGSEA. CDR3 size: 13 residues.

The chain couples TRBV6-1 to TRBJ2-3; TCRdb calls TRBD2, which cannot be checked without DNA. This CDR3 has 14 residues. Germline V CDR1 and CDR2: MNHNS, SASEGT. CDR3 region: CASTVPGLADTQYF.

The rearrangement uses TRBV29-1 and TRBJ2-1; the TCRdb D gene call, TRBD2, has no DNA to confirm it. Germline V gene data show CDR1 as SQVTM and CDR2 as ANQGSEA. There are 16 residues in the CDR3. The CDR3 is CSVEVASSGTYNEQFF.

The chain combines TRBV12-3 or TRBV12-4 with TRBJ1-2; no DNA is available, so the TRBD1 call from TCRdb remains unchecked. The CDR3 extends over 15 amino acids. The CDR3 is CASSLFGRGRDGYTF.

The chain joins TRBV7-2 to TRBJ1-3. Germline assignment: CDR1 SGHTA and CDR2 FQGNSA. The CDR3 runs 13 residues. CDR3 protein: CASSSSSGNTIYF.

V is TRBV5-6 and J is TRBJ2-6; the D call from TCRdb, TRBD2, cannot be confirmed without DNA. Germline CDR1 and CDR2: SGHDT and YYEEEE. There are 13 residues in the CDR3. This chain's CDR3 is CASRREEANVLTF.

The V call is TRBV19, the J call TRBJ2-1. This CDR3 contains 16 residues. CDR1 LNHDA and CDR2 SQIVND come from the germline V gene (reference sequence). The CDR3 reads CASQYQAGLGYNEQFF.

This chain links TRBV5-1 with TRBJ2-5; TCRdb's D call of TRBD2 is untestable without DNA. This CDR3 has 17 amino acids. CDR1 and CDR2 (germline): SGHRS, YFSETQ. The CDR3 sequence: CASSLVRAGGTQETQYF.

V gene TRBV20-1 combines with J gene TRBJ2-3; TCRdb names TRBD1, which stays unverified in the absence of DNA. CDR3 length: 15 residues. Germline V gives CDR1 DFQATT, CDR2 SNEGSKA (reference sequence). CDR3 protein: CSATGQGAYTDTQYF.

The chain carries TRBV29-1 and TRBJ2-1. Per germline, CDR1 SQVTM and CDR2 ANQGSEA. The CDR3 runs to 12 residues. Here the CDR3 reads CSVVGITNEQFF.

The V call is TRBV6-1, the J call TRBJ2-3; the TCRdb call, TRBD1, lacks DNA for checking. The CDR3 spans 16 residues. The germline gives CDR1 MNHNS, CDR2 SASEGT. The CDR3 sequence: CASRPTTGWATDTQYF.

The V and J genes are TRBV30 and TRBJ1-5. Per the germline V gene, CDR1 is GTSNPN and CDR2 is SVGIG (reference sequence). The CDR3 loop spans 15 amino acids. The CDR3 loop is CAWSASLYSNQPQHF.

The chain links TRBV18 to TRBJ2-1; TCRdb selects TRBD2, and the lack of DNA leaves this call unchecked. The CDR3 loop spans 13 amino acids. The germline gives CDR1 KGHSH, CDR2 LQKENI. The CDR3 loop is CASSPPGGPEQFF.

This chain connects TRBV6-1 to TRBJ1-6; absent DNA, TCRdb's TRBD1 call cannot be checked. Germline V gene lookup returns CDR1 MNHNS and CDR2 SASEGT. The CDR3 is made up of 15 amino acids. CDR3 amino acids: CASGETGTGVSPLHF.

This chain uses TRBV5-4 with TRBJ2-5; TCRdb names TRBD1, which stays unverified in the absence of DNA. This CDR3 has 15 residues. CDR1 SGHNT and CDR2 YYREEE come from the germline V gene (reference sequence). CDR3 amino acids: CASNLRGRVQETQYF.

The chain recombines TRBV10-3 with TRBJ2-7; the TCRdb D gene call, TRBD2, has no DNA to confirm it. This CDR3 comprises 14 residues. Germline V gene lookup returns CDR1 ENHRY and CDR2 SYGVKD. CDR3 protein: CAISGGIASGEQYF.

The J gene is TRBJ2-2, the V gene TRBV4-2; the TCRdb call, TRBD2, lacks DNA for checking. The CDR3 totals 15 residues. The germline V gene has CDR1 LGHNA and CDR2 YNFKEQ. The CDR3 sequence: CASSQGAAHTGELFF.

The V call is TRBV5-1, the J call TRBJ2-3. In germline, CDR1 is SGHRS, CDR2 YFSETQ. This CDR3 is built from 13 residues. This CDR3 is CASSEASVDTQYF.

V usage is TRBV12-2 and J usage is TRBJ2-5; TCRdb picks TRBD2, but there is no DNA to check that call. TRBV12-2 is tagged as a pseudogene. CDR3 size: 12 residues. The CDR3 reads CARSNPGETQYF.

The rearrangement joins TRBV12-3 or TRBV12-4 to TRBJ2-3; TCRdb proposes TRBD1, but this gene call is untestable without DNA. The CDR3 covers 14 residues. The CDR3 reads CATKRTASTDTQYF.

The V call is TRBV7-2, the J call TRBJ2-1; TCRdb calls TRBD1, which cannot be checked without DNA. Germline CDR1 SGHTA, CDR2 FQGNSA. The CDR3 covers 14 residues. CDR3 in amino acids: CASSLGGTVNEQFF.

CDR3 sequence reads: CASGPGLAGVGDEQFF. V gene TRBV12-5 combines with J gene TRBJ2-1; checking the TCRdb D call of TRBD2 is not possible without DNA. CDR3 length: 16 residues. CDR1 is LGHNT and CDR2 is FRNRAP in the germline V gene. Using reference TRBV12-5 and TRBJ2-1 for the parts outside the CDR3, the full variable domain is DARVTQTPRHKVTEMGQEVTMRCQPILGHNTVFWYRQTMMQGLELLAYFRNRAPLDDSGMPKDRFSAEMPDATLATLKIQPSEPRDSAVYFCASGPGLAGVGDEQFFGPGTRLTVL.

The chain couples TRBV12-3 or TRBV12-4 to TRBJ2-1. The CDR3 runs to 15 residues. CDR3 in amino acids: CASSFLDYRDNEQFF.

This chain's CDR3 is CSAGRQVEKLFF. The chain is built from TRBV20-1 and TRBJ1-4; the D gene TCRdb calls, TRBD1, cannot be checked with no DNA. Germline loops: CDR1 DFQATT, CDR2 SNEGSKA (reference sequence). CDR3 length: 12 amino acids.

The chain has TRBV6-1 and TRBJ2-2; TCRdb indicates TRBD2, and absent DNA this call remains unverified. The CDR3 loop spans 19 amino acids. CDR1 is MNHNS and CDR2 is SASEGT in the germline V gene. CDR3 region: CASSKHRKPGLADTGELFF.

The V and J genes are TRBV6-2 or TRBV6-3 and TRBJ2-3; with no DNA, the TCRdb D assignment of TRBD2 cannot be verified. CDR1 is MNHEY, CDR2 SVGEGT, per germline. The CDR3 runs to 11 residues. The CDR3 spells CASNGGKTQYF.

V is TRBV12-3 or TRBV12-4 and J is TRBJ2-5. CDR3 length equals 14 residues. CDR3 sequence reads: CASSGLGVQETQYF.